Listed below are T cell receptor beta chains from one sample, sequenced in a study of blood T cell repertoires in COVID-19. The protocol was immunoSEQ multiplex PCR, while the TCRdb copy is restricted to in-frame clones and leaves out a portion. The table has more than 95,000 clones, approximately 90% seen once. Material for sequencing was peripheral blood. These receptors all stem from a man in his fifties or sixties with acute or convalescent COVID-19. Each CDR3 is given with its conserved first and last residue. The D gene is left open where the match is weak. Clone size is shown for a subset of rows, as once, few, many or a class of expanded clone.

size: -; D: -; J: TRBJ1-5; V: TRBV19; length: 14; DNA: TGTGCCAGTAAAAAGGAACGGGGCAATCAGCCCCAGCATTTT; CDR3: CASKKERGNQPQHF
size: once; D: TRBD1; J: TRBJ2-5; V: TRBV28; length: 18; DNA: TGTGCCAGCAATATGGGGGGCCGGGGACAGGGTAAACGAGAGACCCAGTACTTC; CDR3: CASNMGGRGQGKRETQYF
size: -; D: TRBD1; J: TRBJ2-7; V: TRBV27; length: 15; DNA: TGTGCCAGCAGTTTATCCGACAGGGGGCTTGTCGAGCAGTACTTC; CDR3: CASSLSDRGLVEQYF
size: -; D: TRBD1; J: TRBJ1-2; V: TRBV30; length: 15; DNA: TGTGCCTGGAGAAGCGGACAGGGTTGGAGCTATGGCTACACCTTC; CDR3: CAWRSGQGWSYGYTF
size: -; D: -; J: TRBJ2-2; V: TRBV24-1; length: 14; DNA: TGTGCCACCAGTGACAGGGGTAGGACCGGGGAGCTGTTTTTT; CDR3: CATSDRGRTGELFF
size: -; D: -; J: TRBJ1-1; V: TRBV10-3; length: 13; DNA: TGTGCCATCAGTGGGGAGACAGGACTAGGAGCTTTCTTT; CDR3: CAISGETGLGAFF
size: -; D: -; J: TRBJ1-2; V: TRBV6-6; length: 16; DNA: TGTGCCAGCAGCCCCTCCTTGGGAGGGTCCACCTATGGCTACACCTTC; CDR3: CASSPSLGGSTYGYTF
size: -; D: -; J: TRBJ1-2; V: TRBV11-2; length: 14; DNA: TGTGCCAGCAGCTTAGATCGGGATAGCTATGGCTACACCTTC; CDR3: CASSLDRDSYGYTF
size: -; D: -; J: TRBJ1-1; V: TRBV5-1; length: 14; DNA: TGCGCCAGCAGCCTACAGGGAATGAACACTGAAGCTTTCTTT; CDR3: CASSLQGMNTEAFF
size: -; D: -; J: TRBJ1-1; V: TRBV4-2; length: 17; DNA: TGTGCCAGCTCATTTACTCAGGGGACTAACATGAACACTGAAGCTTTCTTT; CDR3: CASSFTQGTNMNTEAFF
size: -; D: TRBD1; J: TRBJ1-6; V: TRBV4-1; length: 17; DNA: TGCGCCAGCAGCCAAGCTAAACAGGGGTTCTTGAATTCACCCCTCCACTTT; CDR3: CASSQAKQGFLNSPLHF
size: -; D: -; J: TRBJ1-2; V: TRBV2; length: 14; DNA: TGTGCCAGCAGTGATACGGGACTTGACTATGGCTACACCTTC; CDR3: CASSDTGLDYGYTF
size: -; D: TRBD1; J: TRBJ1-2; V: TRBV18; length: 16; DNA: TGTGCCAGCTCACCAAACGGACAGGGGACTCACTATGGCTACACCTTC; CDR3: CASSPNGQGTHYGYTF
size: -; D: -; J: TRBJ1-2; V: TRBV5-1; length: 15; DNA: TGCGCCAGCAGCCTGAACCAGGGGCGCGGCTATGGCTACACCTTC; CDR3: CASSLNQGRGYGYTF
size: -; D: -; J: TRBJ2-2; V: TRBV4-2; length: 15; DNA: TGTGCCAGCAGCCGCGGCATTACAAACACCGGGGAGCTGTTTTTT; CDR3: CASSRGITNTGELFF
size: -; D: TRBD1; J: TRBJ1-2; V: TRBV7-9; length: 13; DNA: TGTGCCAGCAGCTCGACAGGGGCTGGAGGCTACACCTTC; CDR3: CASSSTGAGGYTF
size: -; D: TRBD1; J: TRBJ1-2; V: TRBV6-5; length: 15; DNA: TGTGCCAGCAGTTACACCGGGACAGAGAACTATGGCTACACCTTC; CDR3: CASSYTGTENYGYTF
size: -; D: -; J: TRBJ1-1; V: TRBV30; length: 16; DNA: TGTGCCTGGAGTGTAGACTTGGGACAACGGAACACTGAAGCTTTCTTT; CDR3: CAWSVDLGQRNTEAFF
size: -; D: -; J: TRBJ2-5; V: TRBV10-3; length: 13; DNA: TGTGCCATAGCCTACAGGGACCAAGAGACCCAGTACTTC; CDR3: CAIAYRDQETQYF
size: -; D: TRBD1; J: TRBJ2-1; V: TRBV11-2; length: 13; DNA: TGTGCCAGCAGCTTGACAGGGGGCTATGAGCAGTTCTTC; CDR3: CASSLTGGYEQFF
size: few; D: -; J: TRBJ1-4; V: TRBV5-6; length: 17; DNA: TGTGCCAGCAGCCCATCGGGTATCAGCCACGGGGGTGAAAAACTGTTTTTT; CDR3: CASSPSGISHGGEKLFF
size: -; D: -; J: TRBJ1-2; V: TRBV5-1; length: 14; DNA: TGCGCCAGCAAGATGGAGTCAGCTAACTATGGCTACACCTTC; CDR3: CASKMESANYGYTF
size: -; D: TRBD2; J: TRBJ2-2; V: TRBV5-1; length: 16; DNA: TGCGCCAGCAGCTTGGTAGCTAGCGGGGTCTCCGGGGAGCTGTTTTTT; CDR3: CASSLVASGVSGELFF
size: once; D: TRBD1; J: TRBJ1-5; V: TRBV6-2/TRBV6-3; length: 14; DNA: TGTGCCAGCAGTGACGGGACAGCCGGTCAGCCCCAGCATTTT; CDR3: CASSDGTAGQPQHF
size: -; D: -; J: TRBJ1-6; V: TRBV19; length: 15; DNA: TGTGCCAGTAGTAAGTTACGGGACAAAAAAACGCCCCTCCACTTT; CDR3: CASSKLRDKKTPLHF
size: -; D: TRBD1; J: TRBJ1-2; V: TRBV7-2; length: 15; DNA: TGTGCCAGCAGCTTAGCGGAGGGGGCGAGCTATGGCTACACCTTC; CDR3: CASSLAEGASYGYTF
size: -; D: TRBD1; J: TRBJ1-6; V: TRBV4-2; length: 16; DNA: TGTGCCAGCAGCCAAGACGCGACAGGGGTATATTCACCCCTCCACTTT; CDR3: CASSQDATGVYSPLHF
size: -; D: TRBD1; J: TRBJ2-1; V: TRBV7-9; length: 15; DNA: TGTGCCAGCAGTTTAACAGGGGGGCCCTACAATGAGCAGTTCTTC; CDR3: CASSLTGGPYNEQFF
size: -; D: -; J: TRBJ1-2; V: TRBV11-2; length: 14; DNA: TGTGCCAGCAGCTTAGAAGTCAGAAACTATGGCTACACCTTC; CDR3: CASSLEVRNYGYTF
size: -; D: TRBD1; J: TRBJ1-2; V: TRBV27; length: 14; DNA: TGTGCCAGCAGGAGGGACAGGGGGCACTATGGCTACACCTTC; CDR3: CASRRDRGHYGYTF
size: -; D: -; J: TRBJ2-7; V: TRBV7-9; length: 14; DNA: TGTGCCAGCAGCATTCACTCAGGGGTGGGCGAGCAGTACTTC; CDR3: CASSIHSGVGEQYF
size: once; D: -; J: TRBJ2-2; V: TRBV18; length: 13; DNA: TGTGCCAGCTCACCACTCAGCACCGGGGAGCTGTTTTTT; CDR3: CASSPLSTGELFF
size: -; D: -; J: TRBJ2-1; V: TRBV18; length: 14; DNA: TGTGCCAGCTCACCCCTCAGGGACTCCCCTGAGCAGTTCTTC; CDR3: CASSPLRDSPEQFF
size: -; D: -; J: TRBJ2-3; V: TRBV6-5; length: 14; DNA: TGTGCCAGCAGTTACTCGCCAGTCACAGATACGCAGTATTTT; CDR3: CASSYSPVTDTQYF
size: -; D: -; J: TRBJ1-5; V: TRBV18; length: 15; DNA: TGTGCCAGCTCACCAGGGTTTGGGCGCAATCAGCCCCAGCATTTT; CDR3: CASSPGFGRNQPQHF
size: -; D: -; J: TRBJ1-2; V: TRBV2; length: 13; DNA: TGTGCCAGCAGCACGGTCGATAACTATGGCTACACCTTC; CDR3: CASSTVDNYGYTF
size: -; D: TRBD1; J: TRBJ1-1; V: TRBV6-6; length: 14; DNA: TGTGCCAGCAGTTTGACAGGGGGCATCACTGAAGCTTTCTTT; CDR3: CASSLTGGITEAFF
size: -; D: -; J: TRBJ1-5; V: TRBV5-1; length: 15; DNA: TGCGCCAGCAGCTCGGCCCCCGGAGGCAATCAGCCCCAGCATTTT; CDR3: CASSSAPGGNQPQHF
size: once; D: -; J: TRBJ1-5; V: TRBV6-5; length: 15; DNA: TGTGCCAGCAGTTCCCCGCGGTATAGCAATCAGCCCCAGCATTTT; CDR3: CASSSPRYSNQPQHF
size: -; D: -; J: TRBJ1-1; V: TRBV13; length: 15; DNA: TGTGCCAGCAGCTTTACCCGACAGGCGTGGACTGAAGCTTTCTTT; CDR3: CASSFTRQAWTEAFF
size: -; D: -; J: TRBJ1-1; V: TRBV19; length: 15; DNA: TGTGCCAGTAGTATCAGACCGGGTCCGGCCACTGAAGCTTTCTTT; CDR3: CASSIRPGPATEAFF
size: -; D: TRBD2; J: TRBJ2-2; V: TRBV20-1; length: 15; DNA: TGCAGTGCTAGTTTACCGGGGGGGCCTCCCGGGGAGCTGTTTTTT; CDR3: CSASLPGGPPGELFF
size: -; D: TRBD2; J: TRBJ2-5; V: TRBV2; length: 15; DNA: TGTGCCACCAGCGGTAGCGGGGGGAACCAAGAGACCCAGTACTTC; CDR3: CATSGSGGNQETQYF
size: -; D: -; J: TRBJ1-4; V: TRBV6-5; length: 14; DNA: TGTGCCAGCAGACGGGGGGCGGCTAATGAAAAACTGTTTTTT; CDR3: CASRRGAANEKLFF
size: -; D: TRBD1; J: TRBJ1-3; V: TRBV5-1; length: 17; DNA: TGCGCCAGCAGCGCCGGGACAGGTTCCCTCTCTGGAAACACCATATATTTT; CDR3: CASSAGTGSLSGNTIYF
size: -; D: -; J: TRBJ1-3; V: TRBV5-1; length: 14; DNA: TGCGCCAGCAGCGATACTATGTCTGGAAACACCATATATTTT; CDR3: CASSDTMSGNTIYF
size: -; D: -; J: TRBJ1-2; V: TRBV30; length: 13; DNA: TGTGCCTCCCCGGTCGGGGTGGGCTATGGCTACACCTTC; CDR3: CASPVGVGYGYTF
size: -; D: TRBD1; J: TRBJ1-1; V: TRBV7-8; length: 16; DNA: TGTGCCAGCAGCTACCGACGGACAGGGCTGAACACTGAAGCTTTCTTT; CDR3: CASSYRRTGLNTEAFF
size: -; D: -; J: TRBJ1-2; V: TRBV15; length: 14; DNA: TGTGCCACCAGCAGAGTGACAACCACCTATGGCTACACCTTC; CDR3: CATSRVTTTYGYTF
size: -; D: TRBD1; J: TRBJ1-4; V: TRBV5-6; length: 17; DNA: TGTGCCAGCAGCTCACCCATCGGGACAGACCCTAGTGAAAAACTGTTTTTT; CDR3: CASSSPIGTDPSEKLFF
size: -; D: -; J: TRBJ1-3; V: TRBV7-2; length: 14; DNA: TGTGCCAGCAGCCTCAGGGTTCTCGGAAACACCATATATTTT; CDR3: CASSLRVLGNTIYF
size: -; D: -; J: TRBJ1-1; V: TRBV6-4; length: 13; DNA: TGTGCCAGCAGGAAGACAGTGAACACTGAAGCTTTCTTT; CDR3: CASRKTVNTEAFF
size: -; D: -; J: TRBJ1-1; V: TRBV2; length: 13; DNA: TGTGCCAGTGCCACAGGGTCAGGCACTGAAGCTTTCTTT; CDR3: CASATGSGTEAFF
size: -; D: -; J: TRBJ1-1; V: TRBV7-2; length: 14; DNA: TGTGCCAGCCCACCACGGGGGGTAACGACTGAAGCTTTCTTT; CDR3: CASPPRGVTTEAFF